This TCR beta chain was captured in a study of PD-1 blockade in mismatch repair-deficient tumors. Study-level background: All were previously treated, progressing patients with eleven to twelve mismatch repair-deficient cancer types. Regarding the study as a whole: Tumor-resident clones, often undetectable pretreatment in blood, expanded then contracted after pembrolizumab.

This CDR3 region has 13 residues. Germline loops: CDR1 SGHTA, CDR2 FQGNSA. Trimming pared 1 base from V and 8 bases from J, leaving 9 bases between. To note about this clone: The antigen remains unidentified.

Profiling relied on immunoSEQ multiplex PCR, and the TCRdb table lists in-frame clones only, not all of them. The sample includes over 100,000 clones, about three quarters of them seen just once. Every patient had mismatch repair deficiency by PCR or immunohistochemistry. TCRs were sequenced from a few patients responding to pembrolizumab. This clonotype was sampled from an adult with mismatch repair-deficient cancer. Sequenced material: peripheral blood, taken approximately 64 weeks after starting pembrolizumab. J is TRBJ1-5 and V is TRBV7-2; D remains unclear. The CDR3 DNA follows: TGTGCCAGCAGCTTAGATGCCGGGAAGCCCCAGCATTTT. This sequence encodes CASSLDAGKPQHF.